The 26 T cell receptor beta chains below were found in one sample sequenced in a study of T-cell reconstitution after alpha-beta-depleted transplantation in children. Unique molecular identifiers were incorporated during preparation of the TCRbeta library. TCRdb itself ran the PCR reads through MiXCR, one entry per CDR3 protein. Among hundreds of thousands of distinct CDR3 sequences listed, 15% to 20% were seen once. The sample here was PBMCs, mostly from graft donor cells, taken 360 days after TCRalphabeta/CD19-depleted stem cell transplant. The receptors shown here come from a boy younger than two who had a stem cell transplant for Wiskott-Aldrich syndrome, so the T cells may come from the graft donor.

The chain employs TRBV29-1 and TRBJ2-1, with 11 bases matching TRBD2. The junction had 10 bases not matched to a gene; V was cut back by 3 bases and J by 0 bases. CDR1 is SQVTM and CDR2 is ANQGSEA in the germline V gene. The CDR3 length is 18 residues. The CDR3 region has the DNA TGCAGCGTTGATCTGGCTAGCGGGAGGCCCAGCTCCTACAATGAGCAGTTCTTC. Protein: CSVDLASGRPSSYNEQFF.

V usage is TRBV7-2 and J usage is TRBJ2-1, with D tentatively TRBD1 or TRBD2 (5 bases each). CDR3 length equals 13 residues. Trimming pared 3 bases from V and 6 bases from J, leaving 9 bases between. Germline V gene sequence: CDR1 SGHTA, CDR2 FQGNSA. The DNA of the CDR3 is TGTGCCAGCAGCTTCGGGACCACCAATGAGCAGTTCTTC. Its translation: CASSFGTTNEQFF.

Details on this clonotype: The conserved final phenylalanine or tryptophan is absent from the CDR3, which likely points to a read error. V is TRBV19 and J is TRBJ2-1, with 12 bases matching TRBD2. Germline lookup yields CDR1 LNHDA and CDR2 SQIVND (reference sequence). V was pared by 4 bases and J by 0 bases, with 13 bases of the junction left unmatched. This CDR3 is 20 amino acids long. CDR3: CASSNGWMGLAGRSYNEQFL. The CDR3 DNA sequence: TGTGCCAGTAGTAATGGTTGGATGGGACTAGCGGGTCGCTCCTACAATGAGCAGTTCCTC.

This clonotype was recorded a few times. The chain is built from TRBV7-8 and TRBJ2-2; the D is unclear. Germline lookup yields CDR1 SGHVS and CDR2 FQNEAQ. The CDR3 is 16 residues long. V lost 1 base, J lost 4 bases, and 13 bases lay in between. CDR3 sequence reads: CASSLVSPLSTGELFF. DNA of the CDR3: TGTGCCAGCAGCTTAGTCTCCCCGCTTAGCACCGGGGAGCTGTTTTTT.

The chain recombines TRBV12-3 or TRBV12-4 with TRBJ2-7; D not certain. There are 15 residues in the CDR3. The V end lost 3 bases, the J end lost 2 bases, and 14 bases lay between the germline ends. The CDR3 coding sequence is TGTGCCAGCAGTTTTATCCGGCTTCCTACCTACGAGCAGTACTTC. Translated, it gives CASSFIRLPTYEQYF.

This clonotype appeared a single time. V gene TRBV19 combines with J gene TRBJ2-1; 11 bases are shared with TRBD2. The ends lost 5 bases at V and 2 bases at J; junction bases unmatched: 8. The germline V gene has CDR1 LNHDA and CDR2 SQIVND (reference sequence). The CDR3 length is 17 residues. CDR3 bases: TGTGCCAGTAGTTTTAGAACTAGCGGGAGAACCTACAATGAGCAGTTCTTC. The encoded protein is CASSFRTSGRTYNEQFF.

This clonotype was counted a few times. CDR3 in amino acids: CSAWGLLPTIREQYF. The CDR3 nucleotides are TGCAGTGCCTGGGGGTTGCTCCCCACTATACGGGAGCAGTACTTC. This rearrangement joins TRBV20-1 to TRBJ2-7, with D possibly called TRBD1 or TRBD2 (5 bases each). Germline loops: CDR1 DFQATT, CDR2 SNEGSKA (reference sequence). Trimming pared 6 bases from V and 7 bases from J, leaving 25 bases between. The CDR3 has 15 residues.

This chain uses TRBV20-1 with TRBJ2-5, with D perhaps TRBD1 (7 bases). Trimming shortened V by 3 bases and J by 6 bases, and 14 bases separated the two germline ends. Germline V lookup: CDR1 DFQATT, CDR2 SNEGSKA (reference sequence). The CDR3 length is 13 residues. The CDR3 loop is CSASVQGRQTQYF. CDR3 coding DNA: TGCAGTGCTAGCGTACAGGGGAGGCAGACCCAGTACTTC.

This clonotype has more than one count but fewer than ten. V and J are TRBV20-1 and TRBJ2-5, with 11 bases matching TRBD2. In germline, CDR1 is DFQATT, CDR2 SNEGSKA (reference sequence). The V gene end was trimmed by 2 bases and the J gene end by 2 bases; junction bases not matched to a gene: 7. There are 16 residues in the CDR3. For the CDR3, the DNA is TGCAGTGCTAGACGAGCTAGCGGGGGGCTTCAAGAGACCCAGTACTTC. This encodes CSARRASGGLQETQYF.

This clonotype was recorded at least ten times. The chain has TRBV7-9 and TRBJ2-1, with D perhaps given as TRBD1 or TRBD2 (6 bases each). The V end was cut by 7 bases, the J end by 6 bases, with 19 bases between. The CDR3 length is 15 residues. From germline, CDR1 is SEHNR and CDR2 FQNEAQ (reference sequence). The CDR3 nucleotides read TGTGCCAGCACCCCGGGGGCGGGAACCTTCAATGAGCAGTTCTTC. The encoded protein is CASTPGAGTFNEQFF. Together with reference TRBV7-9 and TRBJ2-1, the CDR3 gives the full variable domain: DTGVSQNPRHKITKRGQNVTFRCDPISEHNRLYWYRQTLGQGPEFLTYFQNEAQLEKSRLLSDRFSAERPKGSFSTLEIQRTEQGDSAMYLCASTPGAGTFNEQFFGPGTRLTVL.

V is TRBV12-3 or TRBV12-4 and J is TRBJ2-3; 8 bases agree with TRBD2. The CDR3 loop spans 15 amino acids. The V gene end was trimmed by 3 bases and the J gene end by 1 base; junction bases not matched to a gene: 3. This CDR3 reads CASSFAGGRTDTQYF. In nucleotides, the CDR3 is TGTGCCAGCAGTTTCGCGGGGGGACGCACAGATACGCAGTATTTT.

The V call is TRBV5-6, the J call TRBJ2-3, with TRBD1 as a possible D gene (5 bases). Trimming took 2 bases from V and 0 from J, leaving 16 bases between them. CDR1 is SGHDT and CDR2 is YYEEEE in the germline V gene. The CDR3 covers 17 residues. The CDR3 DNA is TGTGCCAGCAGCTTCCTGAGTGGGGCCTTGAGCACAGATACGCAGTATTTT. It encodes CASSFLSGALSTDTQYF.

The chain carries TRBV7-6 and TRBJ2-3; possible D gene TRBD1, 6 bases. Trimming stripped 6 bases from V and 9 bases from J, with 16 bases between. Germline V gives CDR1 SGHVS, CDR2 FNYEAQ. The length of the CDR3 is 13 residues. CDR3 in DNA: TGTGCCAGCAGTACCCGTTGGGGGCCGACGCAGTATTTT. Amino acids: CASSTRWGPTQYF.

This clonotype was seen a handful of times. The V gene is TRBV7-9, the J gene TRBJ2-2; a possible D gene is TRBD1 (6 bases). The CDR3 is 17 amino acids. Trimming cost V 5 bases and J 3 bases, with 19 bases left between them. Germline V gives CDR1 SEHNR, CDR2 FQNEAQ (reference sequence). This chain's CDR3 is CASSDITGPPYTGELFF. CDR3 DNA sequence: TGTGCCAGCAGCGATATCACAGGGCCGCCCTACACCGGGGAGCTGTTTTTT.

This clonotype was recorded at least ten times. The chain combines TRBV12-3 or TRBV12-4 with TRBJ2-3; either TRBD1 or TRBD2 may supply D (5 bases each). This CDR3 has 15 residues. With 6 bases removed from V and 0 bases from J, the gap between germline ends came to 13 bases. In DNA, the CDR3 is TGTGCCAGCAGGTCGGGACGGACTAGCACAGATACGCAGTATTTT. This codes for CASRSGRTSTDTQYF.

This clonotype was detected only a few times. The chain uses TRBV19 and TRBJ2-4; D tentatively fits TRBD1 or TRBD2 (5 bases each). The CDR3 consists of 15 residues. The germline V and J ends were trimmed by 3 bases and 0 bases, with 9 bases remaining between them. Looked up from germline, CDR1 is LNHDA and CDR2 is SQIVND (reference sequence). CDR3 loop: CASSIGAVAKNIQYF. Written as DNA, the CDR3 is TGTGCCAGTAGTATCGGGGCGGTAGCCAAAAACATTCAGTACTTC.

The V and J genes are TRBV19 and TRBJ1-5; D unresolved. Germline CDR1 LNHDA, CDR2 SQIVND (reference sequence). CDR3 length: 14 residues. V was trimmed by 3 bases and J by 1 base, leaving 7 bases between them. For the CDR3, the DNA is TGTGCCAGTAGTATTCGGGCGAGCAATCAGCCCCAGCATTTT. This encodes CASSIRASNQPQHF.

This clonotype was found a few times. The chain combines TRBV30 with TRBJ2-3, with 7 bases aligning to TRBD2. There are 13 residues in the CDR3. Germline V gene lookup returns CDR1 GTSNPN and CDR2 SVGIG (reference sequence). V lost 6 bases and J lost 6; bases outside the gene matches: 9. DNA of the CDR3: TGTGCCTGCCAAAACGGGGGGAGGGATACGCAGTATTTT. Encoded protein: CACQNGGRDTQYF.

This chain uses TRBV7-9 with TRBJ1-1; D is undetermined. The V end lost 2 bases, the J end lost 0 bases, and 4 bases lay between the germline ends. This CDR3 is built from 13 residues. The V gene's germline CDR1 is SEHNR and CDR2 FQNEAQ (reference sequence). The CDR3 bases are TGTGCCAGCAGCTTACCTCTGAACACTGAAGCTTTCTTT. Translated: CASSLPLNTEAFF.

The sample holds a few counts of this clonotype. The rearrangement joins TRBV10-3 to TRBJ2-1; no reliable D call. CDR1 is ENHRY, CDR2 SYGVKD, per germline. V lost 0 bases and J 7 bases, leaving 7 bases between the germline ends. The CDR3 runs to 13 residues. The chain's CDR3 is CAISESLANEQFF. The CDR3 DNA reads TGTGCCATCAGTGAGTCCTTAGCAAATGAGCAGTTCTTC.

A few counts support this clonotype. V is TRBV14 and J is TRBJ1-1; maybe TRBD1 (6 bases). Germline assignment: CDR1 SGHDN and CDR2 FVKESK. The V and J ends lost 2 bases and 0 bases respectively, with 10 bases between them. CDR3 length: 15 amino acids. This CDR3 is CASSQITGMNTEAFF. The CDR3 DNA is TGTGCCAGCAGCCAAATAACAGGGATGAACACTGAAGCTTTCTTT. The full variable domain, rest sourced from reference TRBV14 and TRBJ1-1, is EAGVTQFPSHSVIEKGQTVTLRCDPISGHDNLYWYRRVMGKEIKFLLHFVKESKQDESGMPNNRFLAERTGGTYSTLKVQPAELEDSGVYFCASSQITGMNTEAFFGQGTRLTVV.

V is TRBV5-1 and J is TRBJ2-7; 8 nucleotides agree with TRBD2. V gave up 2 bases and J gave up 3 bases; unmatched junction bases: 13. The CDR3 runs to 17 residues. The germline V gene has CDR1 SGHRS and CDR2 YFSETQ. DNA for the CDR3: TGCGCCAGCAGCTTCATGCCCGGGACTAGAAGTGTCTACGAGCAGTACTTC. Translation gives CASSFMPGTRSVYEQYF.

This clonotype has only a few counts. The genes are TRBV11-2 and TRBJ1-2; TRBD1 matches 8 bases. CDR3 length equals 14 residues. Germline CDR1 SGHAT, CDR2 FQNNGV. The trim removed 5 bases at V and 9 bases at J, leaving 11 bases unmatched. The CDR3 spells CASSRHGRGPSYTF. The CDR3 region has the DNA TGTGCCAGCAGCCGACACGGCAGGGGGCCAAGCTACACCTTC.

This clonotype appeared many times. The chain combines TRBV6-1 with TRBJ2-7; 7 nucleotides align to TRBD2. Germline V gives CDR1 MNHNS, CDR2 SASEGT. Trimming cost V 6 bases and J 1 base; bases outside gene matches: 9. The CDR3 has 15 amino acids. CDR3 DNA: TGTGCCAGCAGGTGGGGTGAGGGAGGGTCCTACGAGCAGTACTTC. Translating it yields CASRWGEGGSYEQYF.

This clonotype was counted a few times. The gene calls are TRBV10-3 and TRBJ2-7; D remains unclear. The V gene's germline CDR1 is ENHRY and CDR2 SYGVKD. V was clipped by 6 bases and J by 0 bases, with 9 bases between them. The CDR3 covers 13 residues. The CDR3 nucleotides read TGTGCCATCAGATCCGATCCCTCCTACGAGCAGTACTTC. The encoded protein is CAIRSDPSYEQYF.

This clonotype was detected a few times. V and J are TRBV5-1 and TRBJ2-4, with D perhaps TRBD1 (6 bases). The CDR3 covers 15 residues. Germline V gene lookup returns CDR1 SGHRS and CDR2 YFSETQ. V lost 0 bases and J lost 4, with 11 bases in between. The CDR3 here is CASSLAGTTKNIQYF. CDR3 in DNA: TGCGCCAGCAGCTTGGCTGGGACAACTAAAAACATTCAGTACTTC.